This entry lists 31 T cell receptor beta chains sequenced from one sample in a study of low-dose radiotherapy and immunotherapy resistance in tumors. Priming of first-strand cDNA relied on TRAV- and TRBV-specific primers (covering alpha and beta chains). The authors ran around 19 PCR cycles to amplify TCRs with a constant-region primer and V-primer adapter. TCRdb re-derived calls from the reads in MiXCR, one entry per CDR3 protein. The repertoire holds 9,500 to 14,000 distinct CDR3 sequences, with 65% as singletons. Receptor source: a human donor with advanced metastatic prostate, ovarian, gallbladder or colorectal cancer (not recorded which). This table probably holds off-target reads from a library built for another chain.

This clonotype was seen only once. The chain joins TRBV6-1 to TRBJ1-5; a weak D match, TRBD1 (5 bases). With 7 bases removed from V and 2 bases from J, the gap between germline ends came to 18 bases. This CDR3 spans 16 amino acids. CDR1 and CDR2 from the germline V gene are MNHNS and SASEGT. The CDR3 DNA reads as TGTGCCAGCACCTCCCGACCAGGGACTGGCAATCAGCCCCAGCATTTT. As protein: CASTSRPGTGNQPQHF.

This rearrangement joins TRBV28 to TRBJ1-2, with D unresolved. V was cut by 9 bases and J by 2 bases, with 13 bases left in between. Germline assignment: CDR1 MDHEN and CDR2 SYDVKM. The CDR3 totals 13 residues. This CDR3 is CASRGTGNYGYTF. The CDR3 nucleotides are TGTGCCAGTCGGGGAACGGGGAACTATGGCTACACCTTC.

This rearrangement joins TRBV28 to TRBJ2-5; 8 nucleotides agree with TRBD1. Germline CDR1 MDHEN, CDR2 SYDVKM. The CDR3 totals 15 residues. J gave up 5 bases and V 5 bases, and 10 bases lay outside the gene matches. The CDR3 protein is CASSQDRGRAETQYF. In DNA form, the CDR3 reads TGTGCCAGCAGTCAAGACAGGGGACGAGCGGAGACCCAGTACTTC.

This clonotype was recorded a few times. This sequence joins TRBV5-1 and TRBJ2-3; D unresolved. From germline, CDR1 is SGHRS and CDR2 YFSETQ. V gave up 4 bases and J gave up 0 bases, with 9 bases separating them. The CDR3 is 14 residues long. The CDR3 loop reads CASSLGPSTDTQYF. DNA of the CDR3: TGCGCCAGCAGCCTAGGACCAAGCACAGATACGCAGTATTTT. Using reference TRBV5-1 and TRBJ2-3 for the parts outside the CDR3, the full variable domain is KAGVTQTPRYLIKTRGQQVTLSCSPISGHRSVSWYQQTPGQGLQFLFEYFSETQRNKGNFPGRFSGRQFSNSRSEMNVSTLELGDSALYLCASSLGPSTDTQYFGPGTRLTVL.

This clonotype has only a few counts. This chain joins TRBV10-3 and TRBJ2-1; 12 bases align to TRBD2. The J segment lost 7 bases and the V segment lost 4 bases, leaving 5 bases of the junction unmatched. This CDR3 has 15 residues. Germline lookup yields CDR1 ENHRY and CDR2 SYGVKD. The CDR3 reads CAISVGLAGSNEQFF. The CDR3 DNA reads TGTGCCATCAGTGTGGGACTAGCGGGTAGTAATGAGCAGTTCTTC.

The V call is TRBV29-1, the J call TRBJ1-1, with TRBD1 matching over 10 bases. Trimming removed 8 bases from V and 1 base from J; junction bases left unmatched: 4. The germline CDR1 and CDR2 sequences are SQVTM and ANQGSEA. The length of the CDR3 is 13 residues. CDR3 sequence (DNA): TGCAGCACCTGGGACAGGGGGAACACTGAAGCTTTCTTT. As protein: CSTWDRGNTEAFF.

This clonotype was observed a few times. The V call is TRBV12-3 or TRBV12-4, the J call TRBJ1-1, with D uncertain. The V gene lost 3 bases and the J gene lost 8 bases, with 10 bases spanning the gap. The CDR3 is made up of 12 amino acids. As DNA, the CDR3 is TGTGCCAGCAGTTTGGGCAGCCGAGAAGCTTTCTTT. Translating it yields CASSLGSREAFF.

The V call is TRBV7-2, the J call TRBJ2-7, with TRBD2 identical over 12 bases. Per the germline V gene, CDR1 is SGHTA and CDR2 is FQGNSA. This CDR3 has 15 residues. The ends lost 5 bases at V and 3 bases at J; junction bases unmatched: 5. CDR3 region: CASSQLAGGFYEQYF. The CDR3 region has the DNA TGTGCCAGCAGCCAACTAGCGGGGGGTTTCTACGAGCAGTACTTC.

The rearrangement joins TRBV5-1 to TRBJ2-7; 7 nucleotides line up with TRBD2. Germline loops: CDR1 SGHRS, CDR2 YFSETQ. There are 15 residues in the CDR3. V shed 4 bases, J shed 1 base, and the junction held 8 bases outside the gene matches. The CDR3 reads CASSLPAGVSYEQYF. DNA for the CDR3: TGCGCCAGCAGCCTTCCGGCGGGGGTTTCCTACGAGCAGTACTTC.

This chain links TRBV28 with TRBJ1-1; maybe TRBD1 (5 bases). CDR1 is MDHEN, CDR2 SYDVKM, per germline. This CDR3 spans 12 amino acids. V was pared by 7 bases and J by 3 bases, with 9 bases between. CDR3 DNA sequence: TGTGCCAGCACCAGGGTTGACACTGAAGCTTTCTTT. Translated: CASTRVDTEAFF.

The V gene is TRBV5-6, the J gene TRBJ2-7; TRBD1 agrees at 8 bases. V dropped 4 bases and J dropped 6; count of bases not matched to a gene: 9. Germline V gene sequence: CDR1 SGHDT, CDR2 YYEEEE. CDR3 length: 14 amino acids. For the CDR3, the DNA is TGTGCCAGCAGCCTGGGCGACAGGGGTCGCGAGCAGTACTTC. This sequence encodes CASSLGDRGREQYF. Complete variable domain (other parts from reference TRBV5-6 and TRBJ2-7): DAGVTQSPTHLIKTRGQQVTLRCSPKSGHDTVSWYQQALGQGPQFIFQYYEEEERQRGNFPDRFSGHQFPNYSSELNVNALLLGDSALYLCASSLGDRGREQYFGPGTRLTVT.

This clonotype was detected only a few times. V and J are TRBV5-4 and TRBJ1-2; D perhaps matches TRBD1 (6 bases). The CDR3 contains 14 residues. Germline V CDR1 and CDR2: SGHNT, YYREEE (reference sequence). V was clipped by 0 bases and J by 8 bases, with 14 bases between them. In DNA, the CDR3 is TGTGCCAGCAGCTTGGAGCACAGGGCTGGCGGCTACACCTTC. Residues: CASSLEHRAGGYTF.

J is TRBJ2-5 and V is TRBV6-2 or TRBV6-3, with D unclear. The CDR3 consists of 11 residues. Germline loops: CDR1 MNHEY, CDR2 SVGEGT. With 5 bases removed from V and 5 bases from J, the gap between germline ends came to 6 bases. The chain's CDR3 is CASSKRETQYF. DNA of the CDR3: TGTGCCAGCAGTAAAAGGGAGACCCAGTACTTC.

This clonotype appeared a few times. V is TRBV29-1 and J is TRBJ1-1; 7 nucleotides align to TRBD1. The V segment lost 7 bases and the J segment 1 base; nucleotides outside the gene matches: 3. This CDR3 contains 12 residues. Germline CDR1 is SQVTM and CDR2 is ANQGSEA. This CDR3 reads CSGRTGNTEAFF. CDR3 DNA sequence: TGCAGCGGCCGGACAGGGAACACTGAAGCTTTCTTT.

This clonotype was seen only a few times. This sequence joins TRBV28 and TRBJ1-2; 8 positions agree with TRBD1. Germline loops: CDR1 MDHEN, CDR2 SYDVKM. The CDR3 has 14 amino acids. V shed 7 bases, J shed 5 bases, and the junction held 9 bases outside the gene matches. The CDR3 region has the DNA TGTGCCAGCACGTACCGGGACAGGACGTATGGCTACACCTTC. Its protein product is CASTYRDRTYGYTF.

This rearrangement joins TRBV5-5 to TRBJ2-2; 9 positions agree with TRBD2. CDR1 and CDR2 from the germline V gene are SGHKS and YYEKEE (reference sequence). V lost 4 bases and J lost 2; bases outside the gene matches: 6. This CDR3 has 16 residues. Here the CDR3 reads CASSAGLAANTGELFF. The CDR3 DNA reads as TGTGCCAGCAGCGCGGGACTAGCAGCTAACACCGGGGAGCTGTTTTTT.

The rearrangement joins TRBV28 to TRBJ2-5, with 9 positions matching TRBD1. The CDR3 consists of 11 residues. CDR1 is MDHEN, CDR2 SYDVKM, per germline. CDR3 bases: TGTGTCACAGGGGGCGGAGAGACCCAGTACTTC. Residues: CVTGGGETQYF.

The V and J genes are TRBV5-5 and TRBJ2-3; the match to TRBD2 covers 15 bases. The CDR3 consists of 19 residues. Germline trimming cut 2 bases from V and 1 base from J; bases unmatched to any gene: 8. Germline V gene data show CDR1 as SGHKS and CDR2 as YYEKEE (reference sequence). The CDR3 protein is CASSFSGTSGRIRTDTQYF. The DNA of the CDR3 is TGTGCCAGCAGCTTTTCGGGGACTAGCGGGAGGATACGCACAGATACGCAGTATTTT.

This rearrangement joins TRBV4-2 to TRBJ2-1; the match to TRBD1 covers 12 bases. Germline V gene lookup returns CDR1 LGHNA and CDR2 YNFKEQ. V lost 4 bases, J lost 7 bases, and 11 bases stayed unmatched. The CDR3 runs 17 residues. CDR3 loop: CASSLVSGTGGLNEQFF. The CDR3 bases are TGTGCCAGCAGCCTTGTATCCGGGACAGGGGGCTTGAATGAGCAGTTCTTC.

This clonotype has more than one count but fewer than ten. The CDR3 spells CASSRPGTGASYEQYF. The CDR3 DNA sequence: TGTGCCAGCAGCCGTCCCGGGACAGGGGCCTCCTACGAGCAGTACTTC. This sequence joins TRBV28 and TRBJ2-7; TRBD1 agrees at 10 bases. CDR3 length: 16 amino acids. V gave up 6 bases and J gave up 0 bases; unmatched junction bases: 8. CDR1 is MDHEN, CDR2 SYDVKM, per germline.

The chain recombines TRBV14 with TRBJ2-7, with 8 positions matching TRBD2. CDR3 length equals 14 residues. J was trimmed by 7 bases and V by 4 bases; bases with no gene match: 9. Looked up from germline, CDR1 is SGHDN and CDR2 is FVKESK. The CDR3 spells CASSRGLAGREQYF. CDR3 bases: TGTGCCAGCAGCCGGGGGCTAGCGGGTCGGGAGCAGTACTTC.

The genes are TRBV29-1 and TRBJ2-2; maybe TRBD1 (6 bases). Trimming stripped 3 bases from V and 1 base from J, with 9 bases between. The CDR3 runs 14 residues. Per the germline V gene, CDR1 is SQVTM and CDR2 is ANQGSEA. The CDR3 loop reads CSVDRGVNTGELFF. The CDR3 coding sequence is TGCAGCGTTGACAGGGGAGTGAACACCGGGGAGCTGTTTTTT.

The sample holds one count of this clonotype. The V call is TRBV13, the J call TRBJ2-7; a weak D match, TRBD2 (5 bases). Germline V lookup: CDR1 PRHDT, CDR2 FYEKMQ (reference sequence). The CDR3 has 14 residues. V dropped 0 bases and J dropped 5 bases, with 11 bases sitting between them. Here the CDR3 reads CASSLGKGADEQYF. The CDR3 bases are TGTGCCAGCAGCTTAGGTAAGGGAGCGGACGAGCAGTACTTC.

The chain joins TRBV2 to TRBJ2-3, with TRBD2 matching over 13 bases. With 10 bases clipped from V and 1 base from J, the junction kept 11 bases outside the gene matches. Germline V CDR1 and CDR2: SNHLY, FYNNEI. The CDR3 extends over 17 amino acids. The CDR3 DNA reads as TGTGCCACCCTACCCCCGGGACTAGCGGGGCGCACAGATACGCAGTATTTT. Amino acid sequence: CATLPPGLAGRTDTQYF. The whole variable domain, filled in from reference TRBV2 and TRBJ2-3, reads EPEVTQTPSHQVTQMGQEVILRCVPISNHLYFYWYRQILGQKVEFLVSFYNNEISEKSEIFDDQFSVERPDGSNFTLKIRSTKLEDSAMYFCATLPPGLAGRTDTQYFGPGTRLTVL.

This clonotype occurred once. At one of its ends the junction is not consistent with the germline gene, which may arise from a read error. The V gene is TRBV5-3, the J gene TRBJ2-1, with 10 bases matching TRBD2. TRBV5-3 is recorded as an ORF, its role being uncertain. The CDR3 is 17 residues long. The CDR3 sequence: CASSLRGLAGVYNEQFF. The CDR3 DNA reads as TGTGCCAGCAGCTTACGGGGGCTAGCGGGAGTATACAATGAGCAGTTCTTC.

The sample holds a few counts of this clonotype. The genes are TRBV5-1 and TRBJ2-6; 10 bases map to TRBD2. CDR3 size: 19 residues. The germline V gene has CDR1 SGHRS and CDR2 YFSETQ. V gave up 4 bases and J gave up 4 bases; unmatched junction bases: 14. As DNA, the CDR3 is TGCGCCAGCAGCGCAGGTCGGTCTAGCGGGAGAGCGGGGGCCAACGTCCTGACTTTC. This sequence encodes CASSAGRSSGRAGANVLTF.

The V gene is TRBV20-1, the J gene TRBJ2-1; 9 bases fit TRBD2. The CDR3 length is 16 residues. Germline V gives CDR1 DFQATT, CDR2 SNEGSKA (reference sequence). Unmatched junction bases numbered 14, after V lost 6 bases and J lost 5 bases. The CDR3 protein is CSALGVSGGLNNEQFF. The CDR3, as DNA: TGCAGTGCCCTCGGGGTTAGCGGGGGCCTTAACAATGAGCAGTTCTTC.

This sequence joins TRBV4-3 and TRBJ2-4; 9 bases map to TRBD1. V gave up 4 bases and J gave up 2 bases; unmatched junction bases: 15. CDR1 is LGHNA and CDR2 is YSLEER in the germline V gene. The CDR3 consists of 19 residues. The chain's CDR3 is CASSPHGQGNPLTKNIQYF. CDR3 nucleotides: TGCGCCAGCAGCCCCCATGGACAGGGGAATCCTTTAACCAAAAACATTCAGTACTTC.

J is TRBJ1-3 and V is TRBV2; 8 positions match TRBD1. Germline CDR1 SNHLY, CDR2 FYNNEI. The V gene end was trimmed by 5 bases and the J gene end by 2 bases; junction bases not matched to a gene: 5. This CDR3 spans 15 amino acids. The CDR3 here is CASSLDRVAGNTIYF. DNA for the CDR3: TGTGCCAGCAGTTTGGACAGGGTAGCTGGAAACACCATATATTTT.

The chain has TRBV30 and TRBJ2-1; D remains ambiguous. Between the trimmed V and J ends, which lost 2 bases and 0 bases, there was a span of 8 bases. The CDR3 is 14 residues long. Germline-derived CDR1 and CDR2 are GTSNPN and SVGIG (reference sequence). DNA for the CDR3: TGTGCCTGGAGTAGTAGACACTCCTACAATGAGCAGTTCTTC. It is translated as CAWSSRHSYNEQFF.

This clonotype has only a few counts. The rearrangement uses TRBV9 and TRBJ2-3, with D possibly TRBD1 on 5 matching bases. Trimming took 4 bases from V and 0 from J, leaving 12 bases between them. The V gene's germline CDR1 is SGDLS and CDR2 YYNGEE. The CDR3 covers 15 residues. The CDR3 region has the DNA TGTGCCAGCAGCTCAAAGTGGGGCAGCACAGATACGCAGTATTTT. It encodes CASSSKWGSTDTQYF.